One sample yielded the 28 T cell receptor beta chains listed below, sequenced in a study of cytomegalovirus exposure and HLA in healthy donors. The PCR ran on 60 Vbeta and 13 Jbeta primers. Produced via immunoSEQ multiplex PCR; TCRdb's table is partial and in-frame only. In the table there are about 190,000 clones, 77% of which are singletons. Material for sequencing was PBMCs. Receptors were obtained from a woman in her thirties in good health and CMV-seropositive.

The chain uses TRBV7-7 and TRBJ2-1, with 11 bases aligning to TRBD2. CDR1 and CDR2 (germline): SSHAT, FNYEAQ (reference sequence). This CDR3 has 15 residues. Trimming at V came to 5 bases and at J to 6 bases, leaving 6 bases not matched to a gene. DNA of the CDR3: TGTGCCAGCAGCATAACTAGCGGGAGTGGCAATGAGCAGTTCTTC. This gives the protein CASSITSGSGNEQFF.

This clone was recorded once. The chain recombines TRBV5-1 with TRBJ2-3, with TRBD2 identical over 12 bases. J was trimmed by 4 bases and V by 4 bases; bases with no gene match: 7. CDR1 and CDR2 (germline): SGHRS, YFSETQ. CDR3 length equals 16 residues. CDR3 DNA: TGCGCCAGCAGCGTCCTGACTAGCGGGAGTTCAGATACGCAGTATTTT. Residues: CASSVLTSGSSDTQYF.

This clone was recorded only once. The gene calls are TRBV2 and TRBJ1-2; possibly TRBD1 for D (6 bases). The germline V gene has CDR1 SNHLY and CDR2 FYNNEI. Trimming took 6 bases from V and 2 from J, leaving 13 bases between them. The CDR3 is made up of 14 amino acids. CDR3 region: CASSLTTGNYGYTF. As DNA, the CDR3 is TGTGCCAGCAGCTTAACCACAGGGAACTATGGCTACACCTTC.

The chain couples TRBV6-5 to TRBJ2-7, with D hard to call. Germline CDR1 reads MNHEY; CDR2 reads SVGAGI. V was cut by 7 bases and J by 3 bases, with 10 bases left in between. The CDR3 consists of 12 residues. As DNA, the CDR3 is TGTGCCAGCAACTGGGCTGACTACGAGCAGTACTTC. Its protein product is CASNWADYEQYF.

This chain joins TRBV7-2 and TRBJ2-1, with 8 bases lining up with TRBD2. The CDR3 sequence is 16 residues long. Germline CDR1 is SGHTA and CDR2 is FQGNSA. J gave up 4 bases and V 6 bases, and 11 bases lay outside the gene matches. This chain's CDR3 is CASRKLAATNYNEQFF. For the CDR3, the DNA is TGTGCCAGCAGAAAACTAGCGGCAACTAATTACAATGAGCAGTTCTTC.

This clone has only a few counts. The chain is built from TRBV13 and TRBJ2-7; 9 nucleotides line up with TRBD1. Trimming removed 4 bases from V and 3 bases from J; junction bases left unmatched: 7. This CDR3 contains 15 residues. CDR1 PRHDT and CDR2 FYEKMQ come from the germline V gene (reference sequence). The CDR3, as DNA: TGTGCCAGCAGCTGGGGACAGGGTAGAGTCTACGAGCAGTACTTC. Its protein product is CASSWGQGRVYEQYF.

The chain carries TRBV7-8 and TRBJ1-5, with TRBD1 identical over 8 bases. V lost 4 bases and J lost 4; bases outside the gene matches: 3. This CDR3 contains 14 residues. CDR1 is SGHVS, CDR2 FQNEAQ, per germline. The CDR3 loop is CASSYGQGNQPQHF. CDR3 DNA: TGTGCCAGCAGCTACGGACAGGGAAATCAGCCCCAGCATTTT.

The chain links TRBV7-9 to TRBJ1-1; TRBD1 matches at 9 bases. V was clipped by 3 bases and J by 0 bases; unmatched bases: 8. CDR1 is SEHNR and CDR2 is FQNEAQ in the germline V gene (reference sequence). This CDR3 is built from 17 residues. The CDR3 loop is CASSLNHRGLVNTEAFF. The CDR3 DNA is TGTGCCAGCAGCTTGAATCACAGGGGGCTTGTGAACACTGAAGCTTTCTTT.

This clone occurred once. V is TRBV5-4 and J is TRBJ1-2; 8 bases align to TRBD1. The CDR3 runs 15 residues. The J segment lost 2 bases and the V segment lost 4 bases, leaving 7 bases of the junction unmatched. Germline CDR1 reads SGHNT; CDR2 reads YYREEE (reference sequence). CDR3 region: CASSPGQVFNYGYTF. CDR3 bases: TGTGCCAGCAGCCCGGGACAGGTGTTCAACTATGGCTACACCTTC.

The J gene is TRBJ1-5, the V gene TRBV10-3, with 12 bases matching TRBD1. The CDR3 contains 16 residues. CDR1 and CDR2 (germline): ENHRY, SYGVKD. V shed 4 bases and J 7 bases; nucleotides not matched to a gene: 8. In DNA, the CDR3 is TGTGCCATCAGTGGGGGGGACAGGGGGCCGGGGCAGCCCCAGCATTTT. Translating gives CAISGGDRGPGQPQHF.

The chain joins TRBV2 to TRBJ1-5; D may be TRBD1 (6 bases). The V gene lost 5 bases and the J gene lost 0 bases, with 11 bases spanning the gap. From germline, CDR1 is SNHLY and CDR2 FYNNEI. CDR3 length: 15 residues. The CDR3 loop is CASSRRGYSNQPQHF. DNA for the CDR3: TGTGCCAGCAGTCGTAGGGGGTATAGCAATCAGCCCCAGCATTTT.

The rearrangement uses TRBV15 and TRBJ2-5; D remains unclear. This CDR3 is 15 amino acids long. The V end was cut by 0 bases, the J end by 3 bases, with 11 bases between. The germline CDR1 and CDR2 sequences are LNHNV and YYDKDF (reference sequence). CDR3 DNA: TGTGCCACCAGCAGAGATCTTTTGGCAAAAGAGACCCAGTACTTC. This encodes CATSRDLLAKETQYF.

A few counts support this clone. The chain carries TRBV6-6 and TRBJ1-6; TRBD1 aligns across 7 bases. V trimming: 7 bases; J trimming: 8 bases; junction bases outside the gene matches: 5. CDR1 is MNHNY, CDR2 SVGAGI, per germline (reference sequence). The CDR3 sequence is 13 residues long. The CDR3 DNA reads TGTGCCAGCAACGACGACAGGGATTCACCCCTCCACTTT. It codes for CASNDDRDSPLHF.

The chain has TRBV30 and TRBJ1-5; D ambiguous. Looked up from germline, CDR1 is GTSNPN and CDR2 is SVGIG (reference sequence). This CDR3 region has 13 residues. V lost 5 bases and J 5 bases, leaving 13 bases between the germline ends. The CDR3 region is CAWGLQNDQPQHF. CDR3 coding DNA: TGTGCCTGGGGACTCCAAAACGATCAGCCCCAGCATTTT.

The CDR3 spells CASSATRGNQPQHF. CDR3 DNA sequence: TGTGCCAGCAGTGCCACCCGGGGCAATCAGCCCCAGCATTTT. The chain couples TRBV6-5 to TRBJ1-5; D is ambiguous. Germline V gives CDR1 MNHEY, CDR2 SVGAGI. The CDR3 contains 14 residues. V was trimmed by 5 bases and J by 2 bases, leaving 10 bases between them.

There are a few counts of this clone. The chain employs TRBV28 and TRBJ2-1, with D maybe TRBD1 (6 bases). Germline assignment: CDR1 MDHEN and CDR2 SYDVKM. V was trimmed by 6 bases and J by 8 bases, leaving 17 bases between them. The CDR3 consists of 14 residues. For the CDR3, the DNA is TGTGCCAGCAGCAGGCACCGGGACATCGATGAGCAGTTCTTC. This translates into CASSRHRDIDEQFF. Variable domain in full (rest from reference TRBV28 and TRBJ2-1): DVKVTQSSRYLVKRTGEKVFLECVQDMDHENMFWYRQDPGLGLRLIYFSYDVKMKEKGDIPEGYSVSREKKERFSLILESASTNQTSMYLCASSRHRDIDEQFFGPGTRLTVL.

The genes are TRBV11-2 and TRBJ1-1; the D gene is possibly TRBD1 (5 bases). The germline CDR1 and CDR2 sequences are SGHAT and FQNNGV. CDR3 length equals 15 residues. V was shortened by 5 bases and J by 5 bases, with 18 bases between the two germline ends. The CDR3 coding sequence is TGTGCCAGCAGCCCTCCAGGGCGAGGTGAGACTGAAGCTTTCTTT. This gives the protein CASSPPGRGETEAFF.

The V call is TRBV2, the J call TRBJ2-7, with 11 bases aligning to TRBD2. With V trimmed by 5 bases and J by 2 bases, 5 bases remained unmatched. This CDR3 has 15 amino acids. Germline V gene data show CDR1 as SNHLY and CDR2 as FYNNEI. CDR3 nucleotide sequence: TGTGCCAGCAGTTTTAGCGGGGGGGCGACCTACGAGCAGTACTTC. Amino acids: CASSFSGGATYEQYF.

The V and J genes are TRBV4-3 and TRBJ2-7; D perhaps matches TRBD1 (6 bases). V shed 0 bases and J shed 1 base, with 10 bases lying between them. Per germline, CDR1 LGHNA and CDR2 YSLEER. This CDR3 spans 15 amino acids. The CDR3 reads CASSQDQGMSYEQYF. For the CDR3, the DNA is TGCGCCAGCAGCCAAGATCAGGGGATGTCCTACGAGCAGTACTTC.

This clone appeared once. A junction end diverges from the germline sequence, so it may reflect a read error. The chain couples TRBV9 to TRBJ2-2, with unresolved D. The CDR3 spans 13 residues. Germline CDR1 and CDR2: SGDLS and YYNGEE. This CDR3 is CASSVESAGELFF. DNA for the CDR3: TGTGCCAGCAGTGTAGAATCGGCCGGGGAGCTGTTTTTT.

This chain joins TRBV11-2 and TRBJ2-5, with 9 bases that match TRBD1. This CDR3 spans 13 amino acids. The germline V gene encodes CDR1 SGHAT and CDR2 FQNNGV. V shed 3 bases, J shed 5 bases, and the junction held 1 base outside the gene matches. CDR3 in amino acids: CASSFDRGETQYF. Written as DNA, the CDR3 is TGTGCCAGCAGCTTCGACAGGGGGGAGACCCAGTACTTC.

The chain joins TRBV5-8 to TRBJ2-1; D uncertain. CDR1 is SGHTS, CDR2 YDEGEE, per germline. Deletions cut 0 bases from V and 1 base from J, with 8 bases between. The CDR3 has 15 residues. The CDR3 loop reads CASSLGYLSYNEQFF. As DNA, the CDR3 is TGTGCCAGCAGCTTGGGCTACCTATCCTACAATGAGCAGTTCTTC.

This clone was recorded once. CDR3 DNA: TGTGCCAGCAGCTCTAGTTCGGGGGAGGGCACAGATACGCAGTATTTT. The encoded protein is CASSSSSGEGTDTQYF. V and J are TRBV11-1 and TRBJ2-3; weak D call: TRBD2 (6 bases). This CDR3 is built from 16 residues. Trimming took off 4 bases at V and 1 base at J, with 15 bases between the two ends. CDR1 SGHAT and CDR2 FQDESV come from the germline V gene (reference sequence). The full variable domain, in which reference TRBV11-1 and TRBJ2-3 provide the parts outside the CDR3, is EAEVAQSPRYKITEKSQAVAFWCDPISGHATLYWYRQILGQGPELLVQFQDESVVDDSQLPKDRFSAERLKGVDSTLKIQPAELGDSAMYLCASSSSSGEGTDTQYFGPGTRLTVL.

The chain uses TRBV28 and TRBJ2-5; 15 nucleotides agree with TRBD2. V lost 6 bases to trimming and J lost 4 bases; unmatched junction nucleotides: 9. Germline V CDR1 and CDR2: MDHEN, SYDVKM. The CDR3 consists of 17 residues. The CDR3 nucleotides are TGTGCCAGCAGCTTGGGACTAGCGGGGGGTGGAGGAGAGACCCAGTACTTC. This gives the protein CASSLGLAGGGGETQYF.

The chain is built from TRBV2 and TRBJ2-5, with a possible D match to TRBD2 (6 bases). Germline V CDR1 and CDR2: SNHLY, FYNNEI. This CDR3 is 14 amino acids long. The V end was cut by 6 bases, the J end by 5 bases, with 16 bases between. This CDR3 reads CASSALTSYETQYF. The CDR3 DNA reads as TGTGCCAGCAGCGCACTCACTAGCTACGAGACCCAGTACTTC.

The CDR3 sequence: CTGGPGNTIYF. As DNA, the CDR3 is TGTACAGGGGGACCTGGAAACACCATATATTTT. The chain has TRBV30 and TRBJ1-3; 8 nucleotides line up with TRBD1. Germline V gene data show CDR1 as GTSNPN and CDR2 as SVGIG (reference sequence). This CDR3 comprises 11 residues. Filled out from reference TRBV30 and TRBJ1-3, the complete variable domain reads SQTIHQWPATLVQPVGSPLSLECTVEGTSNPNLYWYRQAAGRGLQLLFYSVGIGQISSEVPQNLSASRPQDRQFILSSKKLLLSDSGFYLCTGGPGNTIYFGEGSWLTVV.

The rearrangement joins TRBV6-1 to TRBJ2-7; weak D call: TRBD2 (5 bases). CDR3 length: 13 residues. V was trimmed by 8 bases and J by 4 bases, leaving 15 bases between them. The germline V gene has CDR1 MNHNS and CDR2 SASEGT. In nucleotides, the CDR3 is TGTGCCAGCGACCGGCTAAGCGGATACGAGCAGTACTTC. This gives the protein CASDRLSGYEQYF.

The V gene is TRBV29-1, the J gene TRBJ1-2; a possible D gene is TRBD1 (5 bases). The germline gives CDR1 SQVTM, CDR2 ANQGSEA. The CDR3 is 10 amino acids. The V and J ends lost 2 bases and 13 bases respectively, with 11 bases between them. Written as DNA, the CDR3 is TGCAGCGTTGAAACGGGGGAACCCACCTTC. It translates to CSVETGEPTF.